This entry describes one T cell receptor beta chain. Antigen specificity is unknown. This specimen comes from a study of cytomegalovirus exposure and HLA in healthy donors. Study-level background: Per a later analysis, the roughly 670 first-cohort and about 120 validation repertoires shared one platform. Study results and caveats: For most TCR sequences rarity was the rule, although some public TCRs occurred in many donors. Subsequent analysis found a tendency for first-cohort TCR clusters to co-occur within the approximately 130 validation repertoires.

This CDR3 region has 17 residues. Germline V lookup: CDR1 KGHSH, CDR2 LQKENI. The ends were cut back, 0 bases at V and 1 base at J, with 15 bases in the middle. The donors belonged to the approximately 120-subject validation cohort, separate from the approximately 670-subject first cohort. The table came from immunoSEQ multiplex PCR; TCRdb's copy has only in-frame clones and leaves some out. Of around 55,000 clones listed, around 90% were seen once; the top ten hold just over 3%. This TCR was recovered from a man between 18 and 35 years old in good health and CMV-seronegative. Sequencing was done on a sample of PBMCs. The chain recombines TRBV18 with TRBJ2-5; a possible D gene is TRBD2 (6 bases). CDR3 amino acids: CASSPPGLAIPQETQYF. The CDR3, as DNA: TGTGCCAGCTCACCACCGGGACTCGCCATCCCCCAAGAGACCCAGTACTTC.